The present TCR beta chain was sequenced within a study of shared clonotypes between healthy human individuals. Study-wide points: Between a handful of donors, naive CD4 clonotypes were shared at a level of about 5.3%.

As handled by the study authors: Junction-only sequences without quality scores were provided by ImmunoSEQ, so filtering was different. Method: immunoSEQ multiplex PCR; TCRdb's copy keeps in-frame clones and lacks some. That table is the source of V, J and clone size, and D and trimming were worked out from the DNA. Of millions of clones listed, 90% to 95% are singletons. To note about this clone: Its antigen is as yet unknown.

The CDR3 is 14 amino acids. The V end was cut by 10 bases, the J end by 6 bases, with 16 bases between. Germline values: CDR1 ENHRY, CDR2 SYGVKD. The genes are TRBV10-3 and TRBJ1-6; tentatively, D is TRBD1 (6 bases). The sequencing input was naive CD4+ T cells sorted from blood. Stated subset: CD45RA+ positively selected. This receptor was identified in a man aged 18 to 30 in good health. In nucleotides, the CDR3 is TGTGCCACCGCGATACAGGGAATTAATTCACCCCTCCACTTT. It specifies CATAIQGINSPLHF.